This T cell receptor beta chain appears in the sequencing data of a study of CD8 T cell repertoires and HIV-1 epitope variants. On the study more broadly: Separate wells received one of Twenty-five Gag or Nef variant peptides.

Germline V gives CDR1 GTSNPN, CDR2 SVGIG (reference sequence). Germline trimming cut 5 bases from V and 9 bases from J; bases unmatched to any gene: 12. The CDR3 loop spans 14 amino acids. Notes on this clone: Antigen: not known.

Survey-depth immunoSEQ sequencing covered TCR beta CDR3 regions. Assay used: immunoSEQ multiplex PCR; TCRdb lists only in-frame clones, some missing. The sample contains about 5,000 clones, roughly 70% of which appear only once. General observations from the study: Only beta chains were identified, marking proliferation to antigen, not function.

The rearrangement links TRBV30 to TRBJ2-1; TRBD2 matches 8 bases. The material sequenced was cultured CD8+ T cells derived from PBMCs. The clonotype comes from a male donor with HIV. CDR3 in amino acids: CAWEHPGGPGEQFF. The CDR3 nucleotides are TGTGCCTGGGAGCACCCGGGGGGGCCGGGTGAGCAGTTCTTC.